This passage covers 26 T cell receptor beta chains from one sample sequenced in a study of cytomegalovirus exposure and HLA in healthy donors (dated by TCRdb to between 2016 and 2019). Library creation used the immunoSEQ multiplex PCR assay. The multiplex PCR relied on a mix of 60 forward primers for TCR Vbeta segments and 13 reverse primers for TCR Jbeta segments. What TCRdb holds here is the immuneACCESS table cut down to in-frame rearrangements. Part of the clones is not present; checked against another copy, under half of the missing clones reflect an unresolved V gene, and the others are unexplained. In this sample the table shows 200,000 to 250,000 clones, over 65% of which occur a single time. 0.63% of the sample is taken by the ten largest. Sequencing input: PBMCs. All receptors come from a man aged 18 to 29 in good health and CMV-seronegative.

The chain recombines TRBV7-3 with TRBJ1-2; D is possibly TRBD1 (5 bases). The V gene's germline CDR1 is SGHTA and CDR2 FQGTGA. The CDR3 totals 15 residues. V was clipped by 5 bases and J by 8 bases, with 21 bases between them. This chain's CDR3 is CASSPSSGGLPGYTF. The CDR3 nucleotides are TGTGCCAGCAGCCCCTCTTCGGGGGGATTACCGGGCTACACCTTC.

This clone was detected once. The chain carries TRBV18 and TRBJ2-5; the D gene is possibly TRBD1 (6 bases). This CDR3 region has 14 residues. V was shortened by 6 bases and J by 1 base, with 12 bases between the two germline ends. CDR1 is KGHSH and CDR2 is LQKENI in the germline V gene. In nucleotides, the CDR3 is TGTGCCAGCTCTTCACAGGGTCCCCAAGAGACCCAGTACTTC. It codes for CASSSQGPQETQYF.

The CDR3 nucleotides are TGTGCCAGCAGCTTAGTTGTAGCCGGGACAGGGACCGGGGAGCTGTTTTTT. It is translated as CASSLVVAGTGTGELFF. J is TRBJ2-2 and V is TRBV7-6; 9 bases align to TRBD1. The germline CDR1 and CDR2 sequences are SGHVS and FNYEAQ. This CDR3 has 17 amino acids. Trimming cost V 1 base and J 5 bases; bases outside gene matches: 8. The full variable domain, in which reference TRBV7-6 and TRBJ2-2 provide the parts outside the CDR3, is GAGVSQSPRYKVTKRGQDVALRCDPISGHVSLYWYRQALGQGPEFLTYFNYEAQQDKSGLPNDRFSAERPEGSISTLTIQRTEQRDSAMYRCASSLVVAGTGTGELFFGEGSRLTVL.

CDR3 protein: CASSQDPAVANPTF. Written as DNA, the CDR3 is TGCGCCAGCAGCCAAGACCCCGCCGTGGCAAATCCCACCTTC. The chain recombines TRBV4-1 with TRBJ1-2; D remains ambiguous. Germline V gene data show CDR1 as MGHRA and CDR2 as YSYEKL. There are 14 residues in the CDR3. V lost 0 bases to trimming and J lost 13 bases, with 18 bases between them.

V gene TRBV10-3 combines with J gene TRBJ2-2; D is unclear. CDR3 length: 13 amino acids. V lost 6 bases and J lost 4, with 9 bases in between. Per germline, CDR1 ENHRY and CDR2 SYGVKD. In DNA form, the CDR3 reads TGTGCCATCAGAGGAGAGAGCACCGGGGAGCTGTTTTTT. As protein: CAIRGESTGELFF.

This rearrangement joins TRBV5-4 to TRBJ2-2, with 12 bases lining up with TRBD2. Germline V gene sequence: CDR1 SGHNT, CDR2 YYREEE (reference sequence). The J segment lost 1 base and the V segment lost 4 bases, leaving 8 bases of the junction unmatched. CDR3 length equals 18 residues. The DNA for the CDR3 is TGTGCCAGCAGCCCTAGACCTAGCGGGAGGGGGAACACCGGGGAGCTGTTTTTT. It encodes CASSPRPSGRGNTGELFF.

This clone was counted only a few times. As DNA, the CDR3 is TGTGCCAGCAGCACTGACGGGGTTATTGAAAAACTGTTTTTT. It specifies CASSTDGVIEKLFF. The chain carries TRBV6-6 and TRBJ1-4; D unresolved. Germline V CDR1 and CDR2: MNHNY, SVGAGI (reference sequence). Trimming removed 6 bases at V and 7 bases at J, with 15 bases between. CDR3 size: 14 residues.

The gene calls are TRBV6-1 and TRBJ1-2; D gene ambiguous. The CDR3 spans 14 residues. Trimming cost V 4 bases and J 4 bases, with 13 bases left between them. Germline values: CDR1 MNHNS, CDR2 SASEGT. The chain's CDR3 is CASSVEAEIYGYTF. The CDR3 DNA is TGTGCCAGCAGTGTGGAGGCAGAAATCTATGGCTACACCTTC.

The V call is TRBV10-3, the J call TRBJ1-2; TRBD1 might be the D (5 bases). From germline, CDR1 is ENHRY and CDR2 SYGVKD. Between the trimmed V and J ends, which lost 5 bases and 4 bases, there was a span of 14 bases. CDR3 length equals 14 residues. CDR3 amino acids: CAISPPGGPYGYTF. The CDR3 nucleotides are TGTGCCATCAGTCCCCCCGGGGGTCCCTATGGCTACACCTTC.

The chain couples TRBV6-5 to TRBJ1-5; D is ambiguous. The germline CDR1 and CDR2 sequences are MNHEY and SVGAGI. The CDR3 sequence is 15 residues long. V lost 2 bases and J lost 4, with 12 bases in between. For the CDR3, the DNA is TGTGCCAGCAGTTACAATCGTATGGCAAATCAGCCCCAGCATTTT. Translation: CASSYNRMANQPQHF.

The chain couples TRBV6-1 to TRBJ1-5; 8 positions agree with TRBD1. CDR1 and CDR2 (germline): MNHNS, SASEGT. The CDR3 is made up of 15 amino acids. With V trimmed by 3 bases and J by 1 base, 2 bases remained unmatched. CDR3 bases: TGTGCCAGCAGTGAGGGGACAGGCAGCAATCAGCCCCAGCATTTT. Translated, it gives CASSEGTGSNQPQHF.

The CDR3 spells CASSLGGMFDEQFF. CDR3 bases: TGTGCCAGCAGTTTAGGCGGGATGTTCGATGAGCAGTTCTTC. The chain uses TRBV28 and TRBJ2-1, with D perhaps TRBD2 (6 bases). V shed 2 bases and J shed 8 bases, with 13 bases lying between them. Germline CDR1 and CDR2: MDHEN and SYDVKM. The CDR3 has 14 amino acids.

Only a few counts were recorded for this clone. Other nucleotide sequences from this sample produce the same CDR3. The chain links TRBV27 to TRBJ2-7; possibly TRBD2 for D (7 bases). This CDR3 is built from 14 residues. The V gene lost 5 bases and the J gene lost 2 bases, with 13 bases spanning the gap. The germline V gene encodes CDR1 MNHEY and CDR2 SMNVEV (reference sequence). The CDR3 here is CASSARGGPYEQYF. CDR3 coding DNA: TGTGCCAGCAGTGCGCGCGGGGGCCCCTACGAGCAGTACTTC.

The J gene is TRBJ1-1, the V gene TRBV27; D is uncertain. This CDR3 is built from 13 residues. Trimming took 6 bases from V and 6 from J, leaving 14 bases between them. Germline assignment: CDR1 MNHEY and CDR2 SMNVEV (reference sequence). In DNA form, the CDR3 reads TGTGCCAGCAGGGGCGCTATACACGCTGAAGCTTTCTTT. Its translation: CASRGAIHAEAFF.

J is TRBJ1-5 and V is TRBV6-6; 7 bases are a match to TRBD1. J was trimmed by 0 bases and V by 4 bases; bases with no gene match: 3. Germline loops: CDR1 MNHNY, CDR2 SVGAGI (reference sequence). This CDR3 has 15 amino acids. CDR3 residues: CASSFRTGSNQPQHF. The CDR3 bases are TGTGCCAGCAGTTTCCGGACAGGTAGCAATCAGCCCCAGCATTTT.

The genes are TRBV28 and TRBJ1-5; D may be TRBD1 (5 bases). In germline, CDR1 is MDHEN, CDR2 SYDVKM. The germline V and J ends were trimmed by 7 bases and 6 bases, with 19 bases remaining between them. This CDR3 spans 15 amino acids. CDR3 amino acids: CASTTPKGYGQPQHF. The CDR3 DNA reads TGTGCCAGCACCACCCCAAAGGGGTACGGTCAGCCCCAGCATTTT.

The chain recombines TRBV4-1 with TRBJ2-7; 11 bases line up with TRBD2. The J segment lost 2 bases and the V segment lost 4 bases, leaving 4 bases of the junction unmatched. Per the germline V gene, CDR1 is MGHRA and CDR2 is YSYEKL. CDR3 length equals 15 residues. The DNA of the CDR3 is TGCGCCAGCAGCCCGTCGACTAGCGGGACCTACGAGCAGTACTTC. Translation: CASSPSTSGTYEQYF.

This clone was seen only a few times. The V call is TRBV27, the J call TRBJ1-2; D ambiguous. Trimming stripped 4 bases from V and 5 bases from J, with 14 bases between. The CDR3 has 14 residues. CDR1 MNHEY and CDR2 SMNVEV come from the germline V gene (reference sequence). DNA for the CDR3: TGTGCCAGCAGTTCCCCAGGCCTCTCATATGGCTACACCTTC. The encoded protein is CASSSPGLSYGYTF.

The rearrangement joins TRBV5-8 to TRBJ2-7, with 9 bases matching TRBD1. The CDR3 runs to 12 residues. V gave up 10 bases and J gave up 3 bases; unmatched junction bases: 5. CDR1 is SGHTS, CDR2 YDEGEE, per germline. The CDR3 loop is CAGGQGYYEQYF. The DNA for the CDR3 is TGTGCCGGGGGACAGGGATACTACGAGCAGTACTTC. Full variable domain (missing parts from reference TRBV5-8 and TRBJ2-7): EAGVTQSPTHLIKTRGQQATLRCSPISGHTSVYWYQQALGLGLQFLLWYDEGEERNRGNFPPRFSGRQFPNYSSELNVNALELEDSALYLCAGGQGYYEQYFGPGTRLTVT.

The CDR3 sequence is CSGQRGSSGNTIYF. The CDR3 DNA is TGCAGCGGTCAACGGGGTAGCTCTGGAAACACCATATATTTT. This chain connects TRBV29-1 to TRBJ1-3; no clear D gene. V lost 7 bases and J lost 0, with 13 bases in between. The CDR3 extends over 14 amino acids. The germline CDR1 and CDR2 sequences are SQVTM and ANQGSEA.

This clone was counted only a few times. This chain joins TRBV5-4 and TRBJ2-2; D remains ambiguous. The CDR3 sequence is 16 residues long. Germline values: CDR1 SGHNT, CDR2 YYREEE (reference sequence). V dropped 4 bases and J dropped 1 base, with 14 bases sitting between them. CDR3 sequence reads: CASSPQRDRNTGELFF. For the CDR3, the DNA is TGTGCCAGCAGCCCACAGAGAGACCGGAACACCGGGGAGCTGTTTTTT.

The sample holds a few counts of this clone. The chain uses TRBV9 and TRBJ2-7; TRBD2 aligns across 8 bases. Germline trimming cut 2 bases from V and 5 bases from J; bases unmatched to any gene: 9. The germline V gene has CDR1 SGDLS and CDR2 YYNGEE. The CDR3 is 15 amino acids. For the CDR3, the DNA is TGTGCCAGCAGCGTCACCGGGACTAGTACAAACGAGCAGTACTTC. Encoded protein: CASSVTGTSTNEQYF.

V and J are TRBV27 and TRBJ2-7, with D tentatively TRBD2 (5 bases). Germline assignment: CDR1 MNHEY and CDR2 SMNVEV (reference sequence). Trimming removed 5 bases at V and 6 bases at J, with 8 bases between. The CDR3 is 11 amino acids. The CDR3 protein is CASSGGLEQYF. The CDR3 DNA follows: TGTGCCAGCAGTGGAGGTCTCGAGCAGTACTTC.

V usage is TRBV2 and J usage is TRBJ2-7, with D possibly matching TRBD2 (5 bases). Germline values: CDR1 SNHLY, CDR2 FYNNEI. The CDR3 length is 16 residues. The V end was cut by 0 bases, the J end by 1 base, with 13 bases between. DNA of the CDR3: TGTGCCAGCAGTGAAGCCTGGGGAGTAGCGTCCTACGAGCAGTACTTC. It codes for CASSEAWGVASYEQYF.

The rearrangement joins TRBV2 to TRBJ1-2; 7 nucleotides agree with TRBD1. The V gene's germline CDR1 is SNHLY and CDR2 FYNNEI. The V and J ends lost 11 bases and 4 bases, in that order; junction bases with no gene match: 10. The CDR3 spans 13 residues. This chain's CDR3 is CAGLHRDSYGYTF. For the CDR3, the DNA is TGTGCCGGGCTCCATCGGGACAGCTATGGCTACACCTTC.

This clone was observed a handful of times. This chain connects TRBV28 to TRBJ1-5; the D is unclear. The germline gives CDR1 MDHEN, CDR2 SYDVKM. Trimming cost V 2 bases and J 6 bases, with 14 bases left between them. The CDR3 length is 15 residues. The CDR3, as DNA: TGTGCCAGCAGTTTAGACACACCCCCAGGTCAGCCCCAGCATTTT. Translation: CASSLDTPPGQPQHF.